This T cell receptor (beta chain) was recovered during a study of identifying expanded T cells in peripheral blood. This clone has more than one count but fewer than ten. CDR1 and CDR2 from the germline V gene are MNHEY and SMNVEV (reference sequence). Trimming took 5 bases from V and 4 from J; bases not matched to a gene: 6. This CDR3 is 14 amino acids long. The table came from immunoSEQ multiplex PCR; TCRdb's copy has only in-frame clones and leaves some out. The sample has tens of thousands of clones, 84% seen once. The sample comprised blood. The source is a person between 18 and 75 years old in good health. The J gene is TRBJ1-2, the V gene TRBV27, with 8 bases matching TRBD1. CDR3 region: CASSAQGAVYGYTF. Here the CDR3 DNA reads TGTGCCAGCAGTGCCCAGGGGGCGGTCTATGGCTACACCTTC.